This TCR beta chain was captured by sequencing in a study of graft-versus-host responses after intestinal transplantation. Measured with immunoSEQ multiplex PCR; TCRdb has only the in-frame clones, and not every one. The sample consists of more than 85,000 clones, just under 95% of them appearing once. About this clone itself: Its antigen is still unknown.

Study-wide findings and caveats: Researchers found GvH clones in recipient marrow, and some showed up first in ileum or blood.

The V gene lost 6 bases and the J gene lost 1 base, with 12 bases spanning the gap. This CDR3 contains 13 residues. Germline V gene sequence: CDR1 SQVTM, CDR2 ANQGSEA. The chain links TRBV29-1 to TRBJ2-5; a possible D gene is TRBD2 (6 bases). The sample consisted of unstimulated CD8+ T cells sorted from spleen or lymph node cells, taken before intestinal transplant. The origin of this receptor is a human donor who received an intestinal transplant. The CDR3 sequence: CSVDTGLQETQYF. The CDR3 region has the DNA TGCAGCGTGGACACGGGACTCCAAGAGACCCAGTACTTC.